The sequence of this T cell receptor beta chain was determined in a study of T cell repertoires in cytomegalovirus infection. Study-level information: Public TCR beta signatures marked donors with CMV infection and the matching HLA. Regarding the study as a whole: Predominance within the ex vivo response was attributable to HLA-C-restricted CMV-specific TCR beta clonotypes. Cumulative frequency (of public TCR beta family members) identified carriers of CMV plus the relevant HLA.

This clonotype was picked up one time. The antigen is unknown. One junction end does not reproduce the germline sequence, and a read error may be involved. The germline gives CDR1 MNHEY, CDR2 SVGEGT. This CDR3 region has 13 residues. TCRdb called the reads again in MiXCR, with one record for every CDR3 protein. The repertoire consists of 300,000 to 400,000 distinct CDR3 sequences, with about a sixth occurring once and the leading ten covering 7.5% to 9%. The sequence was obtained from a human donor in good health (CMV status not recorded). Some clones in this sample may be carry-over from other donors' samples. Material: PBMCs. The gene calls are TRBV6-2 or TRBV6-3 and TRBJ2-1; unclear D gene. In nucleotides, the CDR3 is TGTGCCAGCAGTTACCTACATTACAATGAGCAGTCCTTC. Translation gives CASSYLHYNEQSF.